The 2 T cell receptor beta chains listed next were all sequenced from one sample in a study of blood T cell repertoires in COVID-19. Sequencing used immunoSEQ multiplex PCR; TCRdb keeps in-frame clones, though not all of them. The sample includes around 300,000 clones, around four fifths of them seen just once. The sequenced sample consisted of peripheral blood. The receptors originated from a man aged 25 to 40 with active or convalescent COVID-19.

V usage is TRBV12-5 and J usage is TRBJ2-7; TRBD1 agrees at 8 bases. Germline V gene sequence: CDR1 LGHNT, CDR2 FRNRAP. The V and J ends lost 9 bases and 3 bases, in that order; junction bases with no gene match: 7. The CDR3 is made up of 13 amino acids. CDR3 coding DNA: TGTGCTAGCACCCGGGACAGGATCTACGAGCAGTACTTC. Amino acid sequence: CASTRDRIYEQYF.

CDR3 in amino acids: CASSQNRLAGEQFF. In nucleotides, the CDR3 is TGTGCCAGCAGCCAAAACCGTCTAGCGGGTGAGCAGTTCTTC. This sequence joins TRBV4-2 and TRBJ2-1, with 8 positions matching TRBD2. The germline V gene encodes CDR1 LGHNA and CDR2 YNFKEQ. The CDR3 has 14 amino acids. The ends lost 2 bases at V and 9 bases at J; junction bases unmatched: 6.